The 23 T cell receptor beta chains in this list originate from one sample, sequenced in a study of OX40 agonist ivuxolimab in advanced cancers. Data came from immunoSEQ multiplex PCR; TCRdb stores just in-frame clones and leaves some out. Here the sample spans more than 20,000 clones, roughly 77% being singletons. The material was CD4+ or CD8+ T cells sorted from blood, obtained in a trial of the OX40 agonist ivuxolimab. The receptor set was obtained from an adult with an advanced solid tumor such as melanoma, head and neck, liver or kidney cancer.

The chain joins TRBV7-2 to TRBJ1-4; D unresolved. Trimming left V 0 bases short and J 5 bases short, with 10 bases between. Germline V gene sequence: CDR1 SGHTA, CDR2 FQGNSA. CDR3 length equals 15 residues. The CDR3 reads CASSLAWKRNEKLFF. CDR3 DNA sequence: TGTGCCAGCAGCTTAGCGTGGAAGAGGAATGAAAAACTGTTTTTT.

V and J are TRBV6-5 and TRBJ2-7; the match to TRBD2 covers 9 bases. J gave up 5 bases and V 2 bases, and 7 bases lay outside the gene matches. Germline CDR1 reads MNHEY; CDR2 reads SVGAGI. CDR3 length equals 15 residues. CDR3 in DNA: TGTGCCAGCAGTTACCCGGGACTAGCTTTCCACGAGCAGTACTTC. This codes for CASSYPGLAFHEQYF.

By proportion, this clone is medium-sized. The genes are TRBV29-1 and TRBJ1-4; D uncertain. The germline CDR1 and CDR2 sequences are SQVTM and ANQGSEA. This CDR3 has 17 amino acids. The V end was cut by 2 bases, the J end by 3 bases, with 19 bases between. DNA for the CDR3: TGCAGCGTTGAATTGTGGGATCCCGGGTCGGCTAATGAAAAACTGTTTTTT. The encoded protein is CSVELWDPGSANEKLFF.

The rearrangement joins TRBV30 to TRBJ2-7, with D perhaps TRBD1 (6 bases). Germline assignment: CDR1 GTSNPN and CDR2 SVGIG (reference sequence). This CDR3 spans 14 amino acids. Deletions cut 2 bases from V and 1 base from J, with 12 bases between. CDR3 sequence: CAWSSGAGSYEQYF. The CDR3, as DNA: TGTGCCTGGAGTTCAGGGGCTGGATCCTACGAGCAGTACTTC.

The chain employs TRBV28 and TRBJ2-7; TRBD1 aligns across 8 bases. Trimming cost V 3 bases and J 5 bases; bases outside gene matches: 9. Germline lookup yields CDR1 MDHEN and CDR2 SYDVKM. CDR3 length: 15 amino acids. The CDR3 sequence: CASSLVRQGTDEQYF. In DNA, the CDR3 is TGTGCCAGCAGTTTGGTGCGACAGGGGACCGACGAGCAGTACTTC.

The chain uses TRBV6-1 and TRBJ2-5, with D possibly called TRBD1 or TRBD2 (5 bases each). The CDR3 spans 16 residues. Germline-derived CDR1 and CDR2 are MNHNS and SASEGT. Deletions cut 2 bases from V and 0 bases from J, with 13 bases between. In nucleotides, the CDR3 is TGTGCCAGCAGTGAAATAGAGGGGATGTACCAAGAGACCCAGTACTTC. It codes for CASSEIEGMYQETQYF.

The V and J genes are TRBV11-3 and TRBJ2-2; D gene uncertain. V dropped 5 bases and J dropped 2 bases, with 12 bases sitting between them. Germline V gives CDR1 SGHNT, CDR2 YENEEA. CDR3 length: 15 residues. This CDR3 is CASSETTSNTGELFF. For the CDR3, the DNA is TGTGCCAGCAGCGAAACTACGTCCAACACCGGGGAGCTGTTTTTT.

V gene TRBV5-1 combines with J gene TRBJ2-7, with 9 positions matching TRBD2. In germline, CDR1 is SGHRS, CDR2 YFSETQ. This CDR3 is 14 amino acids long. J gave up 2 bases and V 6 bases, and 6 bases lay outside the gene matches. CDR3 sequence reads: CASTGAGGTYEQYF. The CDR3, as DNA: TGCGCCAGCACCGGAGCGGGGGGTACCTACGAGCAGTACTTC.

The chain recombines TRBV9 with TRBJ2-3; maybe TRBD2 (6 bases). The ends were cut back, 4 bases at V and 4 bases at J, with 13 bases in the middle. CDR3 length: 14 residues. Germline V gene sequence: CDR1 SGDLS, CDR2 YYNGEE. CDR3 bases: TGTGCCAGCAGCCCTGGGGGAGGTCCAGATACGCAGTATTTT. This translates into CASSPGGGPDTQYF.

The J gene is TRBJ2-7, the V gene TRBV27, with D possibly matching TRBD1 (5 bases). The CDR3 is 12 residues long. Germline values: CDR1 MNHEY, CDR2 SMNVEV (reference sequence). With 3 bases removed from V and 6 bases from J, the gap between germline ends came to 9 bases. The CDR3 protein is CASSFQGSEQYF. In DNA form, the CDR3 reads TGTGCCAGCAGTTTTCAGGGATCCGAGCAGTACTTC.

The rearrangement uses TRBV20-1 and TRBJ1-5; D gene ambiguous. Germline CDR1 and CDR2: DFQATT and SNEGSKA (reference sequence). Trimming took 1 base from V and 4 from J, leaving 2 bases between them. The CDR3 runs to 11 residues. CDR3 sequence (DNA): TGCAGTGCTAGAGTGAATCAGCCCCAGCATTTT. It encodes CSARVNQPQHF.

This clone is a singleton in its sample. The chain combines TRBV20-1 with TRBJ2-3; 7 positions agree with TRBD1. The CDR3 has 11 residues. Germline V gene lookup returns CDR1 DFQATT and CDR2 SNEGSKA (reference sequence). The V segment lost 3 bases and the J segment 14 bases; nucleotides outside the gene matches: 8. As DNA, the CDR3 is TGCAGTGCTAGTATCCAGGGGGAACCGTATTTT. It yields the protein CSASIQGEPYF.

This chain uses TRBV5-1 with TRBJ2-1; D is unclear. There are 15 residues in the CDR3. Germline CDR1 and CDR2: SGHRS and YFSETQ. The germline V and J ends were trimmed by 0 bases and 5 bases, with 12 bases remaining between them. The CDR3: CASSLGGLHNNEQFF. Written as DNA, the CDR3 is TGCGCCAGCAGCTTGGGAGGTCTTCACAACAATGAGCAGTTCTTC.

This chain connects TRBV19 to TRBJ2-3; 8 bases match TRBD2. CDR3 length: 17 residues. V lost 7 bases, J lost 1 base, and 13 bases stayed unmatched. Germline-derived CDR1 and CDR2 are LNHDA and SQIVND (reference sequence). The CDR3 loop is CASNSLAGPRGTDTQYF. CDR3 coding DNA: TGTGCCAGTAATAGTCTAGCGGGCCCTAGGGGCACAGATACGCAGTATTTT. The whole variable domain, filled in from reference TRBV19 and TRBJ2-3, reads DGGITQSPKYLFRKEGQNVTLSCEQNLNHDAMYWYRQDPGQGLRLIYYSQIVNDFQKGDIAEGYSVSREKKESFPLTVTSAQKNPTAFYLCASNSLAGPRGTDTQYFGPGTRLTVL.

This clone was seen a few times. The CDR3 sequence: CASSLMGGSSYEQYF. CDR3 in DNA: TGTGCCAGCAGCTTAATGGGGGGGAGCTCCTACGAGCAGTACTTC. The chain carries TRBV7-3 and TRBJ2-7, with 7 bases matching TRBD2. The CDR3 loop spans 15 amino acids. Germline-derived CDR1 and CDR2 are SGHTA and FQGTGA. Unmatched junction bases numbered 3, after V lost 1 base and J lost 0 bases.

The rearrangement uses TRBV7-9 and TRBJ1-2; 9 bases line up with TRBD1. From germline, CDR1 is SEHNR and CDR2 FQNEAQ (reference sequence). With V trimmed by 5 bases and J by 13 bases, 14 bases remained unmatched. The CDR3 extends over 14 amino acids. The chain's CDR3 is CASSPGTGPPGGTF. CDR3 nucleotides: TGTGCCAGCAGCCCGGGGACAGGGCCTCCTGGAGGCACCTTC.

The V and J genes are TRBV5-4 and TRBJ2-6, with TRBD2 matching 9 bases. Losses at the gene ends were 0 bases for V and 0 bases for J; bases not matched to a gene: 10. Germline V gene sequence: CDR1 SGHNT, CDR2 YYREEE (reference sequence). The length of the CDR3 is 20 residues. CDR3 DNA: TGTGCCAGCAGCTTGGCCATCGTACTAGCGGGTAGCTCTGGGGCCAACGTCCTGACTTTC. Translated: CASSLAIVLAGSSGANVLTF. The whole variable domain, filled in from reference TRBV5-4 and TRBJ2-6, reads ETGVTQSPTHLIKTRGQQVTLRCSSQSGHNTVSWYQQALGQGPQFIFQYYREEENGRGNFPPRFSGLQFPNYSSELNVNALELDDSALYLCASSLAIVLAGSSGANVLTFGAGSRLTVL.

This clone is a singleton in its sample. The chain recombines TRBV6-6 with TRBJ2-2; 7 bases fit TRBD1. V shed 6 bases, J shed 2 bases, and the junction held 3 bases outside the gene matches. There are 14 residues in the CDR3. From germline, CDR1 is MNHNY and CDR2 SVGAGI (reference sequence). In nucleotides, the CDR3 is TGTGCCAGCAGCGACAGGGATAACACCGGGGAGCTGTTTTTT. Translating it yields CASSDRDNTGELFF.

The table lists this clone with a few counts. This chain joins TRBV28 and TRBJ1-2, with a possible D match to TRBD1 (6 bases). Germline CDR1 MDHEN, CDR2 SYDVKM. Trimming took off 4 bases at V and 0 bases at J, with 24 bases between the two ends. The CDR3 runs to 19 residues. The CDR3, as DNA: TGTGCCAGCAGTTCGACCCTCTGGGGGGGCTCCCCTTCTAACTATGGCTACACCTTC. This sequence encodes CASSSTLWGGSPSNYGYTF.

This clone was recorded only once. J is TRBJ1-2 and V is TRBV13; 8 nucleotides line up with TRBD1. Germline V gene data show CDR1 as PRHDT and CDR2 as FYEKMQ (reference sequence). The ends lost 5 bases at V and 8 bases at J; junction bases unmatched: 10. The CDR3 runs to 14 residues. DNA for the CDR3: TGTGCCAGCAGCCTCCAGGACAGGGTCATGGGCTACACCTTC. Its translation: CASSLQDRVMGYTF.

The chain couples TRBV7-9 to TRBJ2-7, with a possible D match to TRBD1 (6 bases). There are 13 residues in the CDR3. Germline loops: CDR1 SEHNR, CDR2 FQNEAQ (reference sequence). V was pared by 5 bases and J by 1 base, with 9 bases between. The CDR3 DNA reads TGTGCCAGCAGCCCTGGACAGTCCTACGAGCAGTACTTC. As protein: CASSPGQSYEQYF.

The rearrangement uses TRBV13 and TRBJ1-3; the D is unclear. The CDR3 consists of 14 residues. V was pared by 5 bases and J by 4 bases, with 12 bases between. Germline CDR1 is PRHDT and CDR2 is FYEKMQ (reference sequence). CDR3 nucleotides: TGTGCCAGCAGCCAGACCGCCCCGGGAAACACCATATATTTT. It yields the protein CASSQTAPGNTIYF.

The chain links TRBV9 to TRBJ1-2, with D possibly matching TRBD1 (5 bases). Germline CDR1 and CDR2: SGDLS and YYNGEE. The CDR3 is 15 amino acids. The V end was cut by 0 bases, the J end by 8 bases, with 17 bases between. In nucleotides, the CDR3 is TGTGCCAGCAGCGTAGGCCCGATGGGGGGAGGAGGCTACACCTTC. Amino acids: CASSVGPMGGGGYTF.